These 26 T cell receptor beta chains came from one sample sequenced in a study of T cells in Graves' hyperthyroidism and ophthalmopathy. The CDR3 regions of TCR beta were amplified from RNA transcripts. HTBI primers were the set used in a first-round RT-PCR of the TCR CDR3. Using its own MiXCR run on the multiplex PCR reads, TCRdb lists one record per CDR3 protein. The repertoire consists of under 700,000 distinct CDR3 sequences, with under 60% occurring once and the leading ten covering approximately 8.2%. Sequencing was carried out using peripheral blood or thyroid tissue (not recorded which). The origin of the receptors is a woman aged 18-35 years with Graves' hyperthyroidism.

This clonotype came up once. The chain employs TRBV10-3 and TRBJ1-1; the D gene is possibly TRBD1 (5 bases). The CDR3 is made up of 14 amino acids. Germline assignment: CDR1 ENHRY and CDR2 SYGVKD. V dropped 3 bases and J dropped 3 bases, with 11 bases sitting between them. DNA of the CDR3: TGTGCCATCAGTGACCAGGGCGGGGACACTGAAGCTTTCTTT. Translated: CAISDQGGDTEAFF.

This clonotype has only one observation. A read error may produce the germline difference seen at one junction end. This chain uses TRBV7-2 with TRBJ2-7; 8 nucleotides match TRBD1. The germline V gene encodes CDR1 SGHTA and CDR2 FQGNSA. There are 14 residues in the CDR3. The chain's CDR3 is CASSQEQGVYEQYF. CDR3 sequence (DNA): TGCGCCAGCAGCCAAGAACAGGGGGTCTACGAGCAGTACTTC.

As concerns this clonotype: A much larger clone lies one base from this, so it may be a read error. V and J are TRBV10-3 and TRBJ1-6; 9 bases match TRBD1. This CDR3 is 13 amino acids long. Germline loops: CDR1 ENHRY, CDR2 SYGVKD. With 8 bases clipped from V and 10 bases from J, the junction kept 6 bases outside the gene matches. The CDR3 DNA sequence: TGTGCCATCGGACAGGGGCGAGAATCACCCCTCCACTTT. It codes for CAIGQGRESPLHF.

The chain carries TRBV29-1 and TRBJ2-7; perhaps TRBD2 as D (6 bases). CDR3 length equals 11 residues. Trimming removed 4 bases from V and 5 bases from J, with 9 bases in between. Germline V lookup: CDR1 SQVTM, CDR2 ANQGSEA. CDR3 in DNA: TGCAGCGTTGGGAGGGGACACGAGCAGTACTTC. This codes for CSVGRGHEQYF.

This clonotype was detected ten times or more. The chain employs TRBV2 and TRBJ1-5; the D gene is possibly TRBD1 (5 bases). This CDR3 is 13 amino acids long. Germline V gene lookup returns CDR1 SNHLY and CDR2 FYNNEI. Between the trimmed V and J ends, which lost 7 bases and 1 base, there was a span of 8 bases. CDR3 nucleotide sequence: TGTGCCAGCATGAGGACAAGCAATCAGCCCCAGCATTTT. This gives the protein CASMRTSNQPQHF.

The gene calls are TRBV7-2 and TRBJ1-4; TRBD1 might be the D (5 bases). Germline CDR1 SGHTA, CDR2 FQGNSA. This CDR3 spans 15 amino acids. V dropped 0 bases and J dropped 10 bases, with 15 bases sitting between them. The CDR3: CASSLATGAAIKLFF. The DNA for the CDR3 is TGTGCCAGCAGCTTAGCAACAGGTGCCGCGATAAAACTGTTTTTT.

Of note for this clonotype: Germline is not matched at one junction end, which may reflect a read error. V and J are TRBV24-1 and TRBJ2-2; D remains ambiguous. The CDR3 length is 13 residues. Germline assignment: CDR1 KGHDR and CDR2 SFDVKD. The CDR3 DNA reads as TGTGCCAGCAGTTTCGAGAACACCGGGGAGCTGTTTTTT. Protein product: CASSFENTGELFF.

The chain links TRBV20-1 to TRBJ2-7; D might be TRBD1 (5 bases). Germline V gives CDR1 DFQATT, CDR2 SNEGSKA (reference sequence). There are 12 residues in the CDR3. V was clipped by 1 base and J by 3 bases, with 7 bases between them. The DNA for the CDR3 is TGCAGTGCTAGAGCAGGGAACTACGAGCAGTACTTC. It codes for CSARAGNYEQYF.

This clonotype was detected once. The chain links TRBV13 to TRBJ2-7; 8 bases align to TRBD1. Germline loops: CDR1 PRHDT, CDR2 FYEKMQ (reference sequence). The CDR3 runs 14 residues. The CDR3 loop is CASSRAVAGGHYVV. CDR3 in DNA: TGTGCCAGCAGCCGCGCAGTCGCAGGGGGCCATTACGTAGTC.

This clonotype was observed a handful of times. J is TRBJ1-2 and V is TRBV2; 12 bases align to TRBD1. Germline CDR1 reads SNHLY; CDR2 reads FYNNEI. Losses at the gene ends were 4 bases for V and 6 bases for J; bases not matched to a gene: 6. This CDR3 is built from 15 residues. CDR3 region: CASSGTGTGGDGYTF. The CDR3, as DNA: TGTGCCAGCAGTGGGACGGGGACAGGGGGCGATGGCTACACCTTC.

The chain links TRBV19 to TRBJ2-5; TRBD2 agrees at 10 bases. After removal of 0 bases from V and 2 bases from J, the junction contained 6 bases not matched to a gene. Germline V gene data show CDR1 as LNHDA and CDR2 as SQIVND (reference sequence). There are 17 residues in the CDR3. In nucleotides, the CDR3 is TGTGCCAGTAGTATAGATTGGCTAGCGGGAGCACAAGAGACCCAGTACTTC. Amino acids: CASSIDWLAGAQETQYF.

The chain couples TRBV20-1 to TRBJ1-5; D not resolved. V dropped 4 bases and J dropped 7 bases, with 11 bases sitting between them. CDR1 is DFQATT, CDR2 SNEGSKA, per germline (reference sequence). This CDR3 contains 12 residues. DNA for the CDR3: TGCAGTGCTAAGCCGGAAGGGCAGCCCCAGCATTTT. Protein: CSAKPEGQPQHF.

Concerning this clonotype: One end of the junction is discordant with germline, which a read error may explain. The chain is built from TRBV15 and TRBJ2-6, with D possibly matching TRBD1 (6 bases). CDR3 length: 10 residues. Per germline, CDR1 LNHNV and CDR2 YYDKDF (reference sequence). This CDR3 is CATSRDPTGF. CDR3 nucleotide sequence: TGTGCCACCAGCAGGGACCCAACAGGGTTC.

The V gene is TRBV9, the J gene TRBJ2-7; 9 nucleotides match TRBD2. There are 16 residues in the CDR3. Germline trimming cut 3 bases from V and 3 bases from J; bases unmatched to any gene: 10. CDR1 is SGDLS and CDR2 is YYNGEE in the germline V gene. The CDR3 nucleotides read TGTGCCAGCAGCGCGCGACTAGCGGAGCCTTTCTACGAGCAGTACTTC. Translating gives CASSARLAEPFYEQYF.

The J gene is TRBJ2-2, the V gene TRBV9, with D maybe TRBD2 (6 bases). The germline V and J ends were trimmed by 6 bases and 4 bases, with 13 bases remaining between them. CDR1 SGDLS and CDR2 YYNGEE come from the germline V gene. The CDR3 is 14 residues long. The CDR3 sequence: CASTPGDITGELFF. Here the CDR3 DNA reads TGTGCCAGCACACCGGGAGATATCACCGGGGAGCTGTTTTTT.

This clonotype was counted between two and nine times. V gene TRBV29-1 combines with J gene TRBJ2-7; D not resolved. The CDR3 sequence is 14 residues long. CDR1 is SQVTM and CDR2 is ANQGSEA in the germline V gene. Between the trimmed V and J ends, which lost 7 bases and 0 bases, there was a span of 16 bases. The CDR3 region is CSAIAADSSYEQYF. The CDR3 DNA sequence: TGCAGCGCGATCGCTGCTGATAGCTCCTACGAGCAGTACTTC.

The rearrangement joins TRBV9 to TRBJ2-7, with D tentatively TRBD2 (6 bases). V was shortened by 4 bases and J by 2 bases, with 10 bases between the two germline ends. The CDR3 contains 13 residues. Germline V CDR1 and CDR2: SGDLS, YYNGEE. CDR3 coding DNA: TGTGCCAGCAGCCAAGCGGGTACCTACGAGCAGTACTTC. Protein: CASSQAGTYEQYF.

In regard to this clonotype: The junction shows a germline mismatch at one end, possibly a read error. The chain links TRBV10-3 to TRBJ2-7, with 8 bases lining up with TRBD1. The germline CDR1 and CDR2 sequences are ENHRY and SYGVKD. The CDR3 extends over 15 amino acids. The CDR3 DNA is TGTGCCAGCAGTTACCAGGCAGGGGGCCACTACGAGCAGTACTTC. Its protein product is CASSYQAGGHYEQYF.

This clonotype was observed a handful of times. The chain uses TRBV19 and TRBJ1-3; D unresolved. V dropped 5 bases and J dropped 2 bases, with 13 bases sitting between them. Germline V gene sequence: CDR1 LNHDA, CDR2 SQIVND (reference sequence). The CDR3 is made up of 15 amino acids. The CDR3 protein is CASSSGTSAGNTIYF. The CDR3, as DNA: TGTGCCAGTAGTTCCGGCACTTCTGCTGGAAACACCATATATTTT. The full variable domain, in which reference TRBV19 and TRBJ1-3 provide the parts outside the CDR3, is DGGITQSPKYLFRKEGQNVTLSCEQNLNHDAMYWYRQDPGQGLRLIYYSQIVNDFQKGDIAEGYSVSREKKESFPLTVTSAQKNPTAFYLCASSSGTSAGNTIYFGEGSWLTVV.

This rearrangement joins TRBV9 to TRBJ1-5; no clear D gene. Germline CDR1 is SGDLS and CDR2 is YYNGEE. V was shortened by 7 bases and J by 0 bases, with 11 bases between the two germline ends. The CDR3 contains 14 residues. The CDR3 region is CASSPLLSNQPQHF. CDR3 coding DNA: TGTGCCAGCTCACCACTTCTTAGCAATCAGCCCCAGCATTTT.

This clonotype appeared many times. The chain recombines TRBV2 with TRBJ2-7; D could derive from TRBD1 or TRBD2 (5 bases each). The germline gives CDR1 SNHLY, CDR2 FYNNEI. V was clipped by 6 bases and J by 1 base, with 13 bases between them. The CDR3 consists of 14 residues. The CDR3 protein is CASRRRDVSYEQYF. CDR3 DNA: TGTGCCAGCAGACGTCGGGACGTTTCCTACGAGCAGTACTTC.

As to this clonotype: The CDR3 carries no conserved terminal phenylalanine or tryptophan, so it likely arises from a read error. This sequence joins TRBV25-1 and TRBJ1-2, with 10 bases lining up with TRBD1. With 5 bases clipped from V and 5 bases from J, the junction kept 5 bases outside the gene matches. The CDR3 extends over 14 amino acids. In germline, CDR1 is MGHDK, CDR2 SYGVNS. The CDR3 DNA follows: TGTGCCAGCAGTTTTGGGACAGGGGTTTATGGCTACACCCTC. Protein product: CASSFGTGVYGYTL.

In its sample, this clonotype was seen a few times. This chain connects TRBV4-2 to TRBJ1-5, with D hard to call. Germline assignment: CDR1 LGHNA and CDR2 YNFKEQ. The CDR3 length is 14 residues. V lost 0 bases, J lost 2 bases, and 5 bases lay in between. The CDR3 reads CASSQEYGNQPQHF. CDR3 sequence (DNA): TGTGCCAGCAGCCAAGAGTACGGCAATCAGCCCCAGCATTTT.

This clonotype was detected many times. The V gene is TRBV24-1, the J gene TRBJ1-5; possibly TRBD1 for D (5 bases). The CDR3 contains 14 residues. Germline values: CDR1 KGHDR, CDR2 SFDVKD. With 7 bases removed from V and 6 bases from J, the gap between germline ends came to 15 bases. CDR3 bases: TGTGCCACCAGCCAAAAGGGGCCAGGTCAGCCCCAGCATTTT. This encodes CATSQKGPGQPQHF.

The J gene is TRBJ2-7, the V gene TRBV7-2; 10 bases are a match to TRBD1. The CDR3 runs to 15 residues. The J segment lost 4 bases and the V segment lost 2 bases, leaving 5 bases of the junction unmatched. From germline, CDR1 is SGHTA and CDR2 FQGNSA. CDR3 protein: CASSLTTGGAYEQYF. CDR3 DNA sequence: TGTGCCAGCAGCTTAACGACAGGGGGCGCATACGAGCAGTACTTC.

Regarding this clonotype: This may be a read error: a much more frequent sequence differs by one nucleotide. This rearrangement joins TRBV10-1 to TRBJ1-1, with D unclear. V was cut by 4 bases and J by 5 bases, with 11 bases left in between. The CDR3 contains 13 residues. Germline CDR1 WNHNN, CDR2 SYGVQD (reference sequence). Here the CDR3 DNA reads TGCGCCAGCAGTGGGTCGTCGGGAACTGAAGCTTTCTTT. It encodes CASSGSSGTEAFF.